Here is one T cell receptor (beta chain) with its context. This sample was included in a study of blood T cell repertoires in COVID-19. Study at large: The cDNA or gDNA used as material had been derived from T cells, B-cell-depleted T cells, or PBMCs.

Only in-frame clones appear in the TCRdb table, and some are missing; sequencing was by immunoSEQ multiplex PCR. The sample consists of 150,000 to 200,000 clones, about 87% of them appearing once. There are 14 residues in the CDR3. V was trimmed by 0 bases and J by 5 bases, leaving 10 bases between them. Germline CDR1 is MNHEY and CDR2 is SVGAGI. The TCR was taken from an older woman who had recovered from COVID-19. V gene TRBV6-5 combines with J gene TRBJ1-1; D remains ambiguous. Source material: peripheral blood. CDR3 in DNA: TGTGCCAGCAGTTACTCGGCATCGAGGACTGAAGCTTTCTTT. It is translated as CASSYSASRTEAFF.